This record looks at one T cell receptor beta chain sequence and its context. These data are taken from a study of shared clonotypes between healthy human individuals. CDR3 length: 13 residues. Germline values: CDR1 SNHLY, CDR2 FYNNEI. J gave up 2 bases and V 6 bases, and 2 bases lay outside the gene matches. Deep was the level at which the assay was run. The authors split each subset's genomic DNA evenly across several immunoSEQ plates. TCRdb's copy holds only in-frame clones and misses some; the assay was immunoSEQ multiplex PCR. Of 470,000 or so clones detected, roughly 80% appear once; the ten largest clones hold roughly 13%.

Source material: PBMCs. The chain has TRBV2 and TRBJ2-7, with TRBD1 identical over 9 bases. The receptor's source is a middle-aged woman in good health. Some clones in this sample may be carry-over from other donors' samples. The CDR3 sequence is CASSGDRAYEQYF. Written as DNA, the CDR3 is TGTGCCAGCAGCGGGGACAGGGCCTACGAGCAGTACTTC.